The present entry profiles one T cell receptor beta chain with its context. The antigen this receptor binds is unknown. No much larger clone is present one base from it, and per-base qualities are unavailable. The data stem from a study of identical twins (dated by TCRdb to the mid-2010s). As for the study more broadly: TCR alpha and beta repertoires from monozygotic twins, unrelated adults of various ages and cord blood were deep-sequenced to test whether fetal clonotypes persist. To rule out contamination, replicate twin experiments were performed at different times with different library preparation protocols.

The germline V gene (reference sequence) specifies PRHDT as CDR1 and FYEKMQ as CDR2. Measured from the cysteine to the phenylalanine, the CDR3 is 15 residues long. CDR3 DNA only is kept here, 45 bases in frame from base 1. V and J are trimmed by 2 bases and 5 bases, and the gene matches miss 7 bases of the junction. Only healthy Caucasian donors were included. Overall results and qualifications from the work: Recombination models systematically underestimated out-of-frame TCR alpha sharing in monozygotic twins but agreed with sharing between unrelated individuals. Compared with coincidental sharing between unrelated individuals, out-of-frame TCR alpha sequences shared between twins showed an excess of sequences with low generation probability. Abundant cord blood beta clonotypes carried fewer insertions; young adult naive repertoires showed a weaker similar trend, while memory repertoires showed none. Zero-insertion analyses could be partly confounded by invariant T cells such as MAIT and iNKT, though diverse VJ usage argued against such confounding for most clonotypes. Excess twin sharing in beta out-of-frame sequences was weaker because fewer shared sequences lowered the signal-to-noise ratio. Conclusions relied on cross-sectional statistical analysis, since the same donors could not be followed over many years.

Library preparation was by 5' RACE. Sequencing was carried out with an Illumina HiSeq 2000. A universal primer binding site was introduced by template switching, and a unique molecular identifier was present in the final cDNA, enabling accurate counting of TCR cDNA molecules. Specific primers in the conserved constant-segment region were used to synthesize first-strand cDNA for TCR alpha and beta chains. To control for contamination, every cDNA library was double barcoded, receiving both a SMART-Mk sample barcode and Illumina barcodes. Two successive PCR steps introduced TruSeq adapter sequences along with Illumina sample barcodes. The TCR alpha and beta cDNA libraries were sequenced on the Illumina HiSeq platform using custom primers. The study's own analysis went as follows. Unique molecular identifiers were extracted from raw reads with MiGEC, and CDR3 positions were determined with MiXCR. Recombination models were inferred per individual with the repgenHMM and IGoR tools using an EM algorithm. Shared clonotypes were analyzed with the tcR package in R, and sharing was normalized by the product of cloneset sizes. Out-of-frame nonproductive sequences were analyzed to study raw recombination free of thymic and clonal selection effects. TCRdb reprocessed the public reads (quality trimming at Q25 with fastp, clone calling with MiXCR) and kept in-frame beta chains. Every CDR3 protein is listed once, alongside the most common genes and DNA of its rows. TCRdb, not the original authors, processed these V and J calls. For this sample there are 1.5 million to 2 million distinct CDR3 sequences; around 29% appear just once. Around 0.3% of the sample goes to the ten largest clones.

The sequence joins TRBV13 to TRBJ2-5; TRBD2 lines up with 8 middle nucleotides. Sequencing was carried out using cord blood. This TCR derives from a newborn girl in good health. The CDR3 has the sequence CASSLRWTSRETQYF. In nucleotides, the sequence is TGTGCCAGCAGCTTACGCTGGACTAGCCGGGAGACCCAGTACTTC.